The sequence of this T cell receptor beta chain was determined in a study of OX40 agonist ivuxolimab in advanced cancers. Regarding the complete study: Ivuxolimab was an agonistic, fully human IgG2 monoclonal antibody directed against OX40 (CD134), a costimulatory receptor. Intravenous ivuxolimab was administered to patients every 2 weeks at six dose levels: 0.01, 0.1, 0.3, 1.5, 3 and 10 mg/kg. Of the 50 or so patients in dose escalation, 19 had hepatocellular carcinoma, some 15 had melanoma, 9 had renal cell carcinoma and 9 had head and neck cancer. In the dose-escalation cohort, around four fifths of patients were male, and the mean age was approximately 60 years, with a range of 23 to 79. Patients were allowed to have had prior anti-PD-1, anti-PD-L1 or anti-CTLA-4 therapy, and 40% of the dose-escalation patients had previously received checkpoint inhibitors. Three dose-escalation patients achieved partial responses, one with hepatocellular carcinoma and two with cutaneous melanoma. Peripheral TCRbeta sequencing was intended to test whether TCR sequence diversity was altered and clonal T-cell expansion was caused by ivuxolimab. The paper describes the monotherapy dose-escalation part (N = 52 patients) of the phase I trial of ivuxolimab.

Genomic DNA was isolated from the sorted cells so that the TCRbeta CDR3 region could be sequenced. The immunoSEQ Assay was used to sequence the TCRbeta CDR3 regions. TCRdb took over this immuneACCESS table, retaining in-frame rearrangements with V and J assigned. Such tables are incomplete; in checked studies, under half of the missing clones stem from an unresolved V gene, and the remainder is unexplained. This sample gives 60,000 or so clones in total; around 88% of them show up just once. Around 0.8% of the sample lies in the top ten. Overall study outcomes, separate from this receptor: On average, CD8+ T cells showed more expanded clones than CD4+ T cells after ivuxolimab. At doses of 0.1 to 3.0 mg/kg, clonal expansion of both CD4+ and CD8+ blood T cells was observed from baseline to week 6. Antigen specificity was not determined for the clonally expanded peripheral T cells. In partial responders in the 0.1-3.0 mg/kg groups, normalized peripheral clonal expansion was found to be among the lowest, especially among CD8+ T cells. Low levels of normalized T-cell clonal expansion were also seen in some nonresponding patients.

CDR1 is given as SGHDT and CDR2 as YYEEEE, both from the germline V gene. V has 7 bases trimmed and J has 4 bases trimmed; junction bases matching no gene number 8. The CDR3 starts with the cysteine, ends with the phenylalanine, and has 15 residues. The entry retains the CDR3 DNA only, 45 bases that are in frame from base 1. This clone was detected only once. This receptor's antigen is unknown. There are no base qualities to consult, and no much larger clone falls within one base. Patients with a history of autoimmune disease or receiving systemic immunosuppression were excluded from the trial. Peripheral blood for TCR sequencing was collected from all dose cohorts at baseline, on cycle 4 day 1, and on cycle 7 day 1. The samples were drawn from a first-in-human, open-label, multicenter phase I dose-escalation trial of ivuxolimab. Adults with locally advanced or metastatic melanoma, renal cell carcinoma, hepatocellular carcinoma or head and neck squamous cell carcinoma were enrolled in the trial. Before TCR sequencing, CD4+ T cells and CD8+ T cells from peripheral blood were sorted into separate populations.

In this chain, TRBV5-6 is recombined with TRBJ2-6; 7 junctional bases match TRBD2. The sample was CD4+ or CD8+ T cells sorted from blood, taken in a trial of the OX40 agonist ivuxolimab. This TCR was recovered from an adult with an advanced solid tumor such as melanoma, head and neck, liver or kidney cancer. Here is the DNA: TGTGCCAGCTCCACGCGGGGGACCGGGGCCAACGTCCTGACTTTC. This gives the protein CASSTRGTGANVLTF.